The sequence of this TCR beta chain was determined in a study of shared clonotypes between healthy human individuals. Between the trimmed V and J ends, which lost 1 base and 4 bases, there was a span of 14 bases. CDR1 is MNHNS and CDR2 is SASEGT in the germline V gene. The CDR3 consists of 16 residues. Concerning this clone: Antigen: not known.

Sequencing used immunoSEQ multiplex PCR; TCRdb keeps in-frame clones, though not all of them. The data hold around 100,000 clones, with roughly 66% observed a single time. Study outcomes and limitations: Only a few donors were included, so the genetic and exposure-history diversity represented was limited.

Sequencing input: memory CD8+ T cells sorted from blood. Noted subset: CD45RO+ cells pooled with CCR7-negative TemRA cells. The receptor was isolated from a woman aged 25 to 45 in good health. The gene calls are TRBV6-1 and TRBJ2-1; D is unresolved. The CDR3 DNA sequence: TGTGCCAGCAGTGAAGTTAGTAGCAGAGAGTACAATGAGCAGTTCTTC. It codes for CASSEVSSREYNEQFF.